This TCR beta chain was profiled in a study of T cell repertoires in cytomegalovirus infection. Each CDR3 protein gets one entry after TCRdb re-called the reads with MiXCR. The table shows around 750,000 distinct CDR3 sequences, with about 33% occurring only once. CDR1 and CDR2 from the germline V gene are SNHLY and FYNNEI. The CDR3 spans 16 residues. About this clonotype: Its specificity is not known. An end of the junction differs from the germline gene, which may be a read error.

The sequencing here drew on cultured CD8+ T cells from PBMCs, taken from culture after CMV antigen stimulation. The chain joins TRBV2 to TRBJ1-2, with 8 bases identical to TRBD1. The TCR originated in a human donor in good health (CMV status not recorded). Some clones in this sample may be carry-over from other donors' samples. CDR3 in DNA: TGTGCCAGCAGTGCGATTACGACAGGGGCTAAGTATGGCTACACCTTC. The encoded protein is CASSAITTGAKYGYTF.